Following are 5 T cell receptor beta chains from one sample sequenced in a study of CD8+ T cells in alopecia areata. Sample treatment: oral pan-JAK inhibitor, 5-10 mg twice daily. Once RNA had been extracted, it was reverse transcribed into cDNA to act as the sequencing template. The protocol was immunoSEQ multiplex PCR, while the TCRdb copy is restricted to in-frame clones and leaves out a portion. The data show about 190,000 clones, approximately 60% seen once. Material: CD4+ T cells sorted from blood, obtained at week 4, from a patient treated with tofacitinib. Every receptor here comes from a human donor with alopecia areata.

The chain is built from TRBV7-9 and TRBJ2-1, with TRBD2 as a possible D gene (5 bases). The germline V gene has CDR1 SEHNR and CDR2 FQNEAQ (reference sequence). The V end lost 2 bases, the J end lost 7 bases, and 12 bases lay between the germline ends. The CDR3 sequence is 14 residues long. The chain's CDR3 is CASSLHGVANEQFF. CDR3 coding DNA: TGTGCCAGCAGCTTACACGGGGTGGCGAATGAGCAGTTCTTC.

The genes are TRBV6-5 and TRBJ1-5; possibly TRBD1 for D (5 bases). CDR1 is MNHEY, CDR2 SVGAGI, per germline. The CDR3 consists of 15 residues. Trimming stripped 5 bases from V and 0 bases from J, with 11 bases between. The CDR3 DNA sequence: TGTGCCAGCAGTCCGACAGTTTATAGCAATCAGCCCCAGCATTTT. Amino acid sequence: CASSPTVYSNQPQHF.

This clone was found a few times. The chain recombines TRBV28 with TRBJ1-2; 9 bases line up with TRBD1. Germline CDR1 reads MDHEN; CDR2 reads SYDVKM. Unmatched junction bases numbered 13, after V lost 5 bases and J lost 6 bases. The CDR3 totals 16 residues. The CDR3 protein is CASSKHTGTGRDGYTF. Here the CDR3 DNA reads TGTGCCAGCAGTAAACATACTGGGACAGGGAGAGATGGCTACACCTTC.

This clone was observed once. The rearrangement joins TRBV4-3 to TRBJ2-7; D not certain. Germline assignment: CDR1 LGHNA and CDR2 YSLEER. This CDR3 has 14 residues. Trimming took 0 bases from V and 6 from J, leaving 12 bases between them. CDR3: CASSQELLGGEQYF. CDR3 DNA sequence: TGCGCCAGCAGCCAAGAGCTACTCGGCGGCGAGCAGTACTTC.

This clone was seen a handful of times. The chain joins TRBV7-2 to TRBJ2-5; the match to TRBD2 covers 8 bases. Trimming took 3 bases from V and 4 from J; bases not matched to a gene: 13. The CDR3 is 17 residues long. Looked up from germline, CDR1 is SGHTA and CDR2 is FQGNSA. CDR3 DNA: TGTGCCAGCAGCTTCGGGGCGGGAGGAGTCCGTCGAGAGACCCAGTACTTC. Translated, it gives CASSFGAGGVRRETQYF.